A selection of T cell receptor beta chains follows, all from one sample in a study of T cell responses to AZD1222 COVID-19 vaccine. Assay used: immunoSEQ multiplex PCR; TCRdb lists only in-frame clones, some missing. The sample consists of over 120,000 clones, approximately 89% of them appearing once. This specimen consisted of peripheral blood, obtained 28 days after the second AZD1222 dose. These receptors were taken from an adult who received the AZD1222 COVID-19 vaccine. CDR3s include the opening cysteine and the closing phenylalanine or tryptophan. A D gene is named only where the DNA matches it firmly. Size tells how often a clone was seen (once, few, many) or the class of an expanded clone, and some rows leave it out.

abundance | len | j_gene | v_gene | d_gene | CDR3aa | CDR3nt
NA | 12 | TRBJ2-1 | TRBV10-3 | NA | CAISETTSEQFF | TGTGCCATCAGTGAAACGACTAGTGAGCAGTTCTTC
NA | 16 | TRBJ2-7 | TRBV4-2 | TRBD1 | CASSQGTGERDYEQYF | TGTGCCAGCAGCCAGGGGACAGGGGAGAGAGACTACGAGCAGTACTTC
NA | 12 | TRBJ2-7 | TRBV6-5 | TRBD1 | CASRDRAHEQYF | TGTGCCAGCCGGGACAGGGCCCACGAGCAGTACTTC
NA | 14 | TRBJ2-5 | TRBV11-1 | TRBD1 | CASSIRTGAETQYF | TGTGCTAGCAGCATCCGGACAGGAGCGGAGACCCAGTACTTC
NA | 15 | TRBJ2-7 | TRBV7-9 | NA | CASSPTSRLSYEQYF | TGTGCCAGCAGCCCAACCTCCCGCCTCTCCTACGAGCAGTACTTC
NA | 14 | TRBJ1-2 | TRBV19 | TRBD1 | CASSMYDRDEGYTF | TGTGCCAGTAGTATGTATGACAGGGATGAAGGCTACACCTTC
NA | 13 | TRBJ2-7 | TRBV18 | NA | CASSPGQSYEQYF | TGTGCCAGCTCACCAGGGCAGAGCTACGAGCAGTACTTC
NA | 14 | TRBJ1-5 | TRBV4-1 | NA | CASSQDRVNQPQHF | TGCGCCAGCAGCCAAGATCGTGTAAATCAGCCCCAGCATTTT
NA | 14 | TRBJ1-1 | TRBV7-2 | NA | CASSPQGGGTEAFF | TGTGCCAGCAGCCCCCAGGGAGGAGGCACTGAAGCTTTCTTT
NA | 18 | TRBJ2-3 | TRBV5-1 | TRBD1 | CASSIRSDRSTRTDTQYF | TGCGCCAGCAGCATTCGTTCGGACAGGTCGACGAGGACAGATACGCAGTATTTT
NA | 16 | TRBJ1-1 | TRBV19 | NA | CASSIGGGLENTEAFF | TGTGCCAGTAGTATAGGGGGTGGTCTGGAGAACACTGAAGCTTTCTTT
once | 15 | TRBJ2-3 | TRBV18 | TRBD1 | CASSPGGTGPDTQYF | TGTGCCAGCTCACCTGGTGGGACAGGGCCAGATACGCAGTATTTT
NA | 17 | TRBJ1-3 | TRBV25-1 | NA | CASSESSGQGTGNTIYF | TGTGCCAGCAGTGAGAGCTCGGGACAAGGAACTGGAAACACCATATATTTT
NA | 15 | TRBJ2-2 | TRBV5-5 | NA | CASSLDPANTGELFF | TGTGCCAGCAGCTTGGATCCCGCGAACACCGGGGAGCTGTTTTTT
NA | 14 | TRBJ1-1 | TRBV5-1 | TRBD1 | CASRSGQANTEAFF | TGCGCCAGCAGATCGGGACAGGCGAACACTGAAGCTTTCTTT
NA | 15 | TRBJ2-7 | TRBV30 | NA | CAWSVQLRGQDEQYF | TGTGCCTGGAGTGTACAATTGCGGGGGCAGGACGAGCAGTACTTC
NA | 15 | TRBJ1-3 | TRBV6-4 | NA | CASSDQEGSGNTIYF | TGTGCCAGCAGTGACCAGGAGGGCTCTGGAAACACCATATATTTT
NA | 17 | TRBJ2-7 | TRBV6-2/TRBV6-3 | TRBD2 | CASSYSTSGDTPYEQYF | TGTGCCAGCAGTTACTCGACTAGCGGGGATACCCCCTACGAGCAGTACTTC
NA | 15 | TRBJ2-5 | TRBV9 | NA | CASSPPGDLIETQYF | TGTGCCAGCAGCCCCCCGGGGGACCTGATAGAGACCCAGTACTTC
NA | 15 | TRBJ2-1 | TRBV6-6 | NA | CASRSSVSSYNEQFF | TGTGCCAGCAGATCCAGCGTAAGCTCCTACAATGAGCAGTTCTTC
NA | 16 | TRBJ2-2 | TRBV7-2 | NA | CASSPYRGSVTGELFF | TGTGCCAGCAGCCCCTATCGAGGGAGCGTCACCGGGGAGCTGTTTTTT
once | 13 | TRBJ2-7 | TRBV2 | TRBD1 | CASSPGGQYEQYF | TGTGCCAGCAGCCCAGGGGGACAATACGAGCAGTACTTC
NA | 19 | TRBJ2-3 | TRBV27 | TRBD2 | CASRIGLAGEEGGTDTQYF | TGTGCCAGCAGAATTGGACTAGCGGGAGAAGAGGGTGGCACAGATACGCAGTATTTT
NA | 13 | TRBJ1-1 | TRBV2 | NA | CASTEEGNTEAFF | TGTGCCAGCACTGAGGAGGGTAACACTGAAGCTTTCTTT
NA | 14 | TRBJ2-1 | TRBV2 | TRBD1 | CARGDRAHYNEQFF | TGTGCCAGGGGGGACAGGGCTCATTACAATGAGCAGTTCTTC